This TCR beta chain comes out of a study of blood T cell repertoires in COVID-19. TCRdb's copy holds only in-frame clones and misses some; the assay was immunoSEQ multiplex PCR. The repertoire holds about 160,000 clones, about 81% seen once, with roughly a tenth in the top ten. Germline lookup yields CDR1 SGDLS and CDR2 YYNGEE. The J segment lost 2 bases and the V segment lost 3 bases, leaving 7 bases of the junction unmatched. The CDR3 extends over 16 amino acids. The sample consisted of peripheral blood. The chain combines TRBV9 with TRBJ2-7; 11 bases match TRBD1. This receptor was taken from a human donor in a cohort sampled during active COVID-19. CDR3 DNA sequence: TGTGCCAGCAGCGGACAAGCGGGACAGGGGGCCTACGAGCAGTACTTC. Residues: CASSGQAGQGAYEQYF.